This entry features one T cell receptor beta chain sequence. The data were taken from a study of human T cells and chemical hapten exposure. The time point here: patch test 3, about 24 weeks after DPC sensitization. As to treatment: therapeutic diphenylcyclopropenone sensitization with weekly scalp DPC. J gave up 0 bases and V 5 bases, and 7 bases lay outside the gene matches. CDR3 length: 17 residues. Germline CDR1 reads SGHTA; CDR2 reads FQGNSA. Via MiXCR, TCRdb re-called the RACE reads, giving one row per CDR3 protein. The top ten hold less than 3% of the sample, which has 100,000 to 120,000 distinct CDR3 sequences, under 40% seen once.

The clonotype originates from a man aged 40-49 years with alopecia areata. Some clones in this sample may be carry-over from other donors' samples. Material: whole blood, obtained in connection with sensitization to the hapten diphenylcyclopropenone (DPC). The J gene is TRBJ2-2, the V gene TRBV7-2; 9 positions agree with TRBD1. CDR3 DNA sequence: TGTGCCAGCAGCCTAGGACAGGGGACCGCGAACACCGGGGAGCTGTTTTTT. This gives the protein CASSLGQGTANTGELFF.